This T cell receptor beta chain was captured in a study of graft-versus-host responses after intestinal transplantation. Study-level points and caveats: Allografts from individuals with graft-donor T cell macrochimerism displayed high graft-versus-host to host-versus-graft clonal ratios.

TCRdb's copy holds only in-frame clones and misses some; the assay was immunoSEQ multiplex PCR. The sample holds about 11,000 clones, roughly 30% seen once. Labeling with CFSE marked 200,000 or so responder cells, which were plated with 200,000 or so irradiated, violet-dye-labeled stimulator cells. The germline gives CDR1 SGHRS, CDR2 YFSETQ. This CDR3 has 15 amino acids. V shed 0 bases and J 3 bases; nucleotides not matched to a gene: 5. The chain is built from TRBV5-1 and TRBJ2-7; 8 nucleotides align to TRBD2. The TCR originated in a human patient who was an organ donor for intestinal transplantation. Material: alloreactive CD4+ T cells from a mixed lymphocyte reaction culture, obtained before transplantation. The subset here: CFSE-low proliferating T cells sorted from approximately six-day pre-transplant mixed lymphocyte reaction (GvH or HvG direction). The CDR3 is CASSLAHGGVYEQYF. The CDR3 nucleotides read TGCGCCAGCAGCTTGGCACACGGGGGGGTCTACGAGCAGTACTTC. Full variable domain (outside the CDR3, taken from reference TRBV5-1 and TRBJ2-7): KAGVTQTPRYLIKTRGQQVTLSCSPISGHRSVSWYQQTPGQGLQFLFEYFSETQRNKGNFPGRFSGRQFSNSRSEMNVSTLELGDSALYLCASSLAHGGVYEQYFGPGTRLTVT.